These 18 T cell receptor beta chains share one sample of origin, sequenced in a study of cytomegalovirus exposure and HLA in healthy donors. PCR involved 60 Vbeta and 13 Jbeta primers. TCRdb's copy holds only in-frame clones and misses some; the assay was immunoSEQ multiplex PCR. The repertoire holds fewer than 150,000 clones, with roughly 68% as singletons. The sample comprised PBMCs. The source of these receptors is a woman aged 45-59 years in good health and CMV-seropositive.

V and J are TRBV4-1 and TRBJ1-2; tentative D call: TRBD1 (5 bases). The CDR3 extends over 16 amino acids. Germline CDR1 reads MGHRA; CDR2 reads YSYEKL. The V end lost 4 bases, the J end lost 6 bases, and 21 bases lay between the germline ends. In DNA form, the CDR3 reads TGCGCCAGCAGCCGGCAGGGCCAGCTGATATGGGATGGCTACACCTTC. It encodes CASSRQGQLIWDGYTF.

This clone was recorded only once. This chain joins TRBV6-6 and TRBJ1-1; 8 bases align to TRBD1. Trimming took 5 bases from V and 5 from J; bases not matched to a gene: 1. From germline, CDR1 is MNHNY and CDR2 SVGAGI (reference sequence). This CDR3 contains 12 residues. CDR3 sequence (DNA): TGTGCCAGCAGTCAGGGGGCGACTGAAGCTTTCTTT. Protein: CASSQGATEAFF.

The V call is TRBV7-2, the J call TRBJ2-1; 9 positions agree with TRBD1. Germline V lookup: CDR1 SGHTA, CDR2 FQGNSA. After removal of 7 bases from V and 2 bases from J, the junction contained 6 bases not matched to a gene. This CDR3 contains 15 residues. The CDR3 sequence: CASTIRQGAYNEQFF. Here the CDR3 DNA reads TGTGCCAGCACGATTCGACAGGGGGCCTACAATGAGCAGTTCTTC.

This chain links TRBV2 with TRBJ2-1; 7 bases match TRBD2. Germline values: CDR1 SNHLY, CDR2 FYNNEI. The CDR3 runs to 14 residues. V gave up 8 bases and J gave up 5 bases; unmatched junction bases: 9. The DNA for the CDR3 is TGTGCCAGCGAGGGACTAAGGGGAAACAATGAGCAGTTCTTC. Translated, it gives CASEGLRGNNEQFF.

This chain connects TRBV12-5 to TRBJ1-3; D not resolved. Trimming shortened V by 7 bases and J by 3 bases, and 7 bases separated the two germline ends. The CDR3 covers 12 residues. Germline values: CDR1 LGHNT, CDR2 FRNRAP. This chain's CDR3 is CASAYGGNTIYF. For the CDR3, the DNA is TGTGCTAGTGCCTACGGTGGAAACACCATATATTTT.

This clone was picked up one time. The V gene is TRBV9, the J gene TRBJ2-2, with 8 bases that match TRBD1. Germline CDR1 reads SGDLS; CDR2 reads YYNGEE. The CDR3 is 16 residues long. The V and J ends lost 3 bases and 2 bases, in that order; junction bases with no gene match: 6. As DNA, the CDR3 is TGTGCCAGCAGCGCCGGACAGGGTGGTAACACCGGGGAGCTGTTTTTT. It yields the protein CASSAGQGGNTGELFF. The whole variable domain, remainder taken from reference TRBV9 and TRBJ2-2, is DSGVTQTPKHLITATGQRVTLRCSPRSGDLSVYWYQQSLDQGLQFLIQYYNGEERAKGNILERFSAQQFPDLHSELNLSSLELGDSALYFCASSAGQGGNTGELFFGEGSRLTVL.

This clone was counted a few times. The rearrangement links TRBV14 to TRBJ2-7; 9 nucleotides line up with TRBD1. CDR3 length equals 17 residues. The J segment lost 7 bases and the V segment lost 1 base, leaving 14 bases of the junction unmatched. Germline loops: CDR1 SGHDN, CDR2 FVKESK. The CDR3 is CASSQVRPGQGKYEQYF. The CDR3 DNA follows: TGTGCCAGCAGCCAAGTTCGTCCGGGACAGGGAAAATATGAGCAGTACTTC.

The chain uses TRBV6-6 and TRBJ2-1, with D perhaps TRBD2 (6 bases). CDR3 size: 13 residues. V was trimmed by 0 bases and J by 9 bases, leaving 9 bases between them. Germline values: CDR1 MNHNY, CDR2 SVGAGI (reference sequence). The chain's CDR3 is CASSYSASAEQFF. CDR3 nucleotide sequence: TGTGCCAGCAGTTACTCCGCTAGCGCTGAGCAGTTCTTC.

J is TRBJ2-7 and V is TRBV10-2, with D perhaps matching TRBD2 (6 bases). Trimming pared 7 bases from V and 9 bases from J, leaving 16 bases between. The CDR3 contains 12 residues. CDR1 and CDR2 (germline): WSHSY, SAAADI. The CDR3 DNA is TGCGCCAGCACCGCCCTCGGGAGTGTGCAGTACTTC. Translation: CASTALGSVQYF.

The CDR3, as DNA: TGTGCCAGCAGTGCCCCGGGAGGGGGTAGCAATCAGCCCCAGCATTTT. This gives the protein CASSAPGGGSNQPQHF. V usage is TRBV6-6 and J usage is TRBJ1-5, with a possible D match to TRBD1 (6 bases). The CDR3 spans 16 residues. CDR1 and CDR2 (germline): MNHNY, SVGAGI (reference sequence). The ends were cut back, 5 bases at V and 0 bases at J, with 14 bases in the middle.

The chain combines TRBV5-6 with TRBJ1-5; D is unresolved. The CDR3 is 13 residues long. Germline loops: CDR1 SGHDT, CDR2 YYEEEE. With 1 base removed from V and 6 bases from J, the gap between germline ends came to 8 bases. The CDR3 region is CASSLSGVQPQHF. Here the CDR3 DNA reads TGTGCCAGCAGCTTGAGCGGGGTTCAGCCCCAGCATTTT.

The chain couples TRBV5-4 to TRBJ2-3, with unresolved D. Per germline, CDR1 SGHNT and CDR2 YYREEE (reference sequence). The CDR3 is 16 residues long. V dropped 6 bases and J dropped 2 bases, with 19 bases sitting between them. CDR3 sequence (DNA): TGTGCCAGCAAAGTTTCTGCCAGTGCGGTCACAGATACGCAGTATTTT. Translating gives CASKVSASAVTDTQYF.

The V and J genes are TRBV15 and TRBJ2-7; no reliable D call. The V and J ends lost 3 bases and 3 bases respectively, with 9 bases between them. The CDR3 consists of 13 residues. The germline gives CDR1 LNHNV, CDR2 YYDKDF (reference sequence). The CDR3 spells CATSSWRNYEQYF. CDR3 DNA sequence: TGTGCCACCAGCAGTTGGAGAAACTACGAGCAGTACTTC.

This clone was counted only a few times. The chain combines TRBV6-1 with TRBJ2-7; D is ambiguous. The CDR3 consists of 11 residues. Trimming shortened V by 4 bases and J by 2 bases, and 3 bases separated the two germline ends. Germline CDR1 MNHNS, CDR2 SASEGT. The CDR3 spells CASSVTYEQYF. The CDR3 DNA sequence: TGTGCCAGCAGTGTCACCTACGAGCAGTACTTC.

The rearrangement uses TRBV13 and TRBJ1-2, with 12 bases that match TRBD1. CDR3 size: 17 residues. V lost 3 bases and J lost 4; bases outside the gene matches: 9. Looked up from germline, CDR1 is PRHDT and CDR2 is FYEKMQ (reference sequence). Here the CDR3 DNA reads TGTGCCAGCAGCTTTCGTGGGACAGGGGGCGACCGCTATGGCTACACCTTC. This sequence encodes CASSFRGTGGDRYGYTF.

V gene TRBV5-1 combines with J gene TRBJ1-2; TRBD1 agrees at 9 bases. Trimming removed 5 bases from V and 7 bases from J; junction bases left unmatched: 6. This CDR3 has 13 residues. Germline V CDR1 and CDR2: SGHRS, YFSETQ. The CDR3 nucleotides are TGCGCCAGCAGTTGGGACAGGGAGTTTGGCTACACCTTC. The encoded protein is CASSWDREFGYTF.

This clone has only one observation. This chain's CDR3 is CASSISGQSYNEQFF. The CDR3, as DNA: TGTGCCAGTAGTATCTCCGGACAGAGCTACAATGAGCAGTTCTTC. The gene calls are TRBV19 and TRBJ2-1, with D tentatively TRBD1 (6 bases). Germline V gives CDR1 LNHDA, CDR2 SQIVND (reference sequence). The ends were cut back, 3 bases at V and 3 bases at J, with 12 bases in the middle. The CDR3 runs to 15 residues. The variable domain in full, with the rest retrieved from reference TRBV19 and TRBJ2-1, is DGGITQSPKYLFRKEGQNVTLSCEQNLNHDAMYWYRQDPGQGLRLIYYSQIVNDFQKGDIAEGYSVSREKKESFPLTVTSAQKNPTAFYLCASSISGQSYNEQFFGPGTRLTVL.

The chain carries TRBV4-3 and TRBJ1-6; a weak D match, TRBD1 (5 bases). This CDR3 spans 13 amino acids. Trimming took off 0 bases at V and 13 bases at J, with 10 bases between the two ends. Per germline, CDR1 LGHNA and CDR2 YSLEER. In DNA form, the CDR3 reads TGCGCCAGCAGCCAAGAGCAGGGAGGTCCCCTCCACTTT. This translates into CASSQEQGGPLHF.